Included here is one T cell receptor (beta chain) sequence, with context. In its sample, this clone was seen once. Which antigen it targets is not known. No base quality values were provided; no much bigger clone lies one nucleotide off. This sample stems from a study of shared clonotypes between healthy human individuals (TCRdb year 2020). Notes on the research overall: Three men and a couple of women, aged 18 to 49 years, made up the cohort. For each donor, CD4 naive and CD4 memory were each run on three plates, CD8 naive on two plates, and CD8 memory on one plate. Each donor's leukapheresis produced roughly between roughly 0.85 and 10 billion PBMCs. To increase sequencing depth and limit assay-specific biases, TCR repertoire library preparation and sequencing were carried out by different laboratories using diverse techniques. To estimate repertoire size and how much clonotype sharing occurs between individuals, the study deeply sequenced the blood TCR repertoires of five healthy adults.

Using the deep immunoSEQ assay, TCR CDR3 regions were amplified from genomic DNA by multiplex PCR. Extracted genomic DNA from each cell subset was distributed evenly across all wells of several immunoSEQ 96-well plates, and each plate was treated as a replicate. For sorted subsets, around 0.2 ug genomic DNA, equal to tens of thousands of T cell genomes, was loaded into each replicate PCR. The purified libraries were quantified using a Qubit 3.0 fluorometer, sized with a Bioanalyzer 2100, and then quantified again using the KAPA Library Quantification kit. A separate single-read 150-cycle Illumina NextSeq 550 flow cell was used to sequence each immunoSEQ 96-well plate. From the authors' description of their analysis: Because only junctional sequences without quality scores were contained in the immunoSEQ output, filtering matching that applied to full-length reads could not be performed. To assign V/J genes and CDR3, sequences were annotated using PyIR, a Python wrapper for IgBLAST v1.9, with IMGT germline references. Reads with weak V/J assignments (E-value above 1e-6), missing CDR3, stop codons, out-of-frame junctions, or ambiguous translated residues were removed. V3J clonotypes were defined as sequences sharing the same inferred V gene, J gene, and CDR3 amino acid sequence. Percentage overlap between repertoires was calculated by dividing the number of shared unique clonotypes by the size of the smaller repertoire. RTK rarefaction, the Chao1 estimator, and Recon v2.1 estimates of unobserved clonotypes were used to assess repertoire richness. OLGA was used to compute generation probabilities for all TCRbeta clonotypes that the gDNA method yielded from a handful of donors. Imported from immuneACCESS, the table was reduced by TCRdb to in-frame sequences with V and J called. These copies leave out some clones; in studies compared against another copy, an unresolved V gene accounts for under half, and the cause of the remainder is not known. V and J calls and clone size are copied from that table; D and trimming were computed from the DNA. This sample has approximately 2,300,000 clones in its table, and 85% to 95% of those were observed once. The ten largest clones take up about 0.41% of the sample.

Counted from cysteine to phenylalanine, this CDR3 has 16 amino acids. Just CDR3 DNA is preserved here, 48 bases in frame from base 1. V is clipped by 4 bases and J by 5 bases, and the sequence between their germline boundaries is 20 bases long. Looking up the germline V gene (reference sequence) yields CDR1 LNHDA and CDR2 SQIVND. Donors were healthy HIV-negative adults with no recently reported acute infections or vaccinations. All donors were Caucasian adults living in Nashville, Tennessee, USA. Magnetic negative selection was used to enrich CD4+ T cells, after which naive cells were positively selected on CD45RA and the negative fraction became the memory subset. Blood was obtained by leukapheresis, after which PBMCs were separated by Ficoll-Histopaque density gradient centrifugation and cryopreserved in liquid nitrogen vapor phase. Purity and quantity of every magnetically sorted T cell population were checked by analytical flow cytometry. Genomic DNA was isolated from every sorted fraction and measured by UV absorbance on a Nanodrop 2000c.

Overall study results and their limits: Compared with non-shared clonotypes, the clonotypes found in all four sorted-subset donors had higher generation probabilities. The small number of donors limited the genetic and exposure-history diversity represented. Sampling was restricted to blood, and TCR repertoires in tissues likely differ from the TCR repertoires found in blood. Pairwise subsampling led to the expectation that sequencing depth would affect the degree of clonotype sharing among donors. Across a few donors, around 5% of naive CD4, approximately 4% of naive CD8, 2.3% of memory CD4, and approximately 0.42% of memory CD8 clonotypes were shared. Incomplete sequencing was indicated by rarefaction of sorted-subset datasets, despite the large sequencing depth. Naive subsets generally had larger estimated clonotype richness than memory subsets.

Sequenced input: naive CD4+ T cells from PBMCs. The cell subset or site label, read with the paper, signifies: CD45RA+ positively selected. This chain joins TRBV19 to TRBJ2-5; the best D guess is TRBD2, with 5 bases matching. The clonotype was recovered from a young man in good health. Some clones in this sample may be carry-over from other donors' samples. The nucleotide sequence reads TGTGCCAGTAGTAAGACCACCTCCGGGATTAGGGAGACCCAGTACTTC. The translation is CASSKTTSGIRETQYF.